Sequencing of this T cell receptor (beta chain) was carried out in a study of HIV-infected patients and healthy controls. The CDR3 contains 9 residues. CDR1 and CDR2 (germline): SQVTM, ANQGSEA. Each CDR3 protein gets one entry after TCRdb re-called the 5' RACE reads with MiXCR. The data show under 20,000 distinct CDR3 sequences, about a sixth seen once. This clonotype came up a few times. One end of the junction varies from germline; a read error may be responsible. The specimen sequenced was CD8+ T cells from blood. This receptor was taken from a human donor in good health. The chain couples TRBV29-1 to TRBJ2-1, with TRBD1 identical over 7 bases. The CDR3 region is CSVGDRKLF. CDR3 sequence (DNA): TGCAGCGTTGGGGACAGAAAGCTCTTC.